This T cell receptor (beta chain) was recorded in a study of shared clonotypes between healthy human individuals. Findings and caveats of the study: It was the few donors that limited the genetic and exposure-history diversity represented.

Genomic DNA (from each subset) was split evenly across several immunoSEQ plates. Unsorted PBMC samples were amplified in replicate PCRs containing 300 ng DNA, some 30,000 T cell genomes. Clones were read by immunoSEQ multiplex PCR, and TCRdb kept only the in-frame ones, dropping some. Here the sample spans fewer than 500,000 clones, 75% to 80% being singletons. All participating donors were Caucasian adults from Nashville, Tennessee. Concerning this clone itself: Its antigen is as yet unknown.

Sequenced sample: PBMCs. The receptor's source is a woman between 40 and 55 years old in good health. Some clones in this sample may be carry-over from other donors' samples.

CDR3 residues: CASTQGQGRGEKLFF. The CDR3 coding sequence is TGTGCCAGCACCCAGGGACAGGGGAGGGGTGAAAAACTGTTTTTT. The chain is built from TRBV9 and TRBJ1-4, with 10 bases that match TRBD1. Germline assignment: CDR1 SGDLS and CDR2 YYNGEE. The V and J ends lost 6 bases and 7 bases, in that order; junction bases with no gene match: 9. The CDR3 contains 15 residues.